This T cell receptor (beta chain) was sequenced during a study of T cells after yellow fever vaccination. Study-level results: The study noted that FACS-sorted repertoires could contain abundant clonotypes contaminating from the bulk population. The booster response re-showed most primary clones: 95% to 96% CD4, approximately 90% CD8. Clonotypes found in both CD4 and CD8 compartments made up a small share.

Notes on this clonotype: Its antigen is currently unknown.

Template-switching 5'RACE yielded the TCR cDNA; a universal primer site and UMIs were added in the process. Via MiXCR, TCRdb re-called the 5' RACE reads, giving one row per CDR3 protein. The sample yields about 580,000 distinct CDR3 sequences, less than 20% seen once. The germline V gene encodes CDR1 MGHRA and CDR2 YSYEKL. This CDR3 spans 14 amino acids. V shed 10 bases and J shed 2 bases, with 15 bases lying between them. The TCR originated in a man between 18 and 35 years old who received the YFV17D yellow fever vaccine. The sequencing here drew on PBMCs, taken 4 to 5 days after the first yellow fever vaccination. The chain is built from TRBV4-1 and TRBJ1-5; D is possibly TRBD1 (5 bases). The CDR3, as DNA: TGCGCCACTGCGAAAGGGGCTGGCAATCAGCCCCAGCATTTT. Its translation is CATAKGAGNQPQHF.